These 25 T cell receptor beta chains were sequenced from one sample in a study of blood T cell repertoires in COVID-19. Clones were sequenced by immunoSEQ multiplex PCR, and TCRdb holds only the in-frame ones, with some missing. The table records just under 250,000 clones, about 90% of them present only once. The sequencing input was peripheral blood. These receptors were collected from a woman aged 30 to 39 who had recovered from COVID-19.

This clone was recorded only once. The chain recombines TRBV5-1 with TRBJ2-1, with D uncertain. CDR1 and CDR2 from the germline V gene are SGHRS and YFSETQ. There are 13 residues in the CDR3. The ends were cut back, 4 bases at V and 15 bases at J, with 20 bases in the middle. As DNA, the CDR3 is TGCGCCAGCAGCCTACGTCTTGGAGAGGTGCGGTTCTTC. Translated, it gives CASSLRLGEVRFF.

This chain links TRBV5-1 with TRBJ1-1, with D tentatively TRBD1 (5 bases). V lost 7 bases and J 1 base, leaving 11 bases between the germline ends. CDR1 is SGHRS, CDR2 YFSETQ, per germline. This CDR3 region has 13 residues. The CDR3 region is CASRDSSNTEAFF. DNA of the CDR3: TGCGCCAGCCGCGACAGCTCGAACACTGAAGCTTTCTTT.

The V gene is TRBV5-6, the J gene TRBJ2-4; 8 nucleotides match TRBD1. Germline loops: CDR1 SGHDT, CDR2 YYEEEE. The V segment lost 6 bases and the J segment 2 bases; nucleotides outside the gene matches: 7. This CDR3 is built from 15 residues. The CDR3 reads CASTWTGLSKNIQYF. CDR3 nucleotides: TGTGCCAGCACATGGACAGGGCTGTCCAAAAACATTCAGTACTTC.

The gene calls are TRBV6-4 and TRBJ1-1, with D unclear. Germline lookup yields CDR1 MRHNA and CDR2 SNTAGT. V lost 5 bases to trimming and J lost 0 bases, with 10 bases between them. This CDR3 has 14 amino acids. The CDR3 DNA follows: TGTGCCAGCAGTCCCGACACGGTGAACACTGAAGCTTTCTTT. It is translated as CASSPDTVNTEAFF.

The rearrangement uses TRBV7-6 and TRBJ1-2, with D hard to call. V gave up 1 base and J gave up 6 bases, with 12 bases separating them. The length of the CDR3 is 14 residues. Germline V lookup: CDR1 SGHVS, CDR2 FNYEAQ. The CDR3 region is CASSLGARPDGYTF. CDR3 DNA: TGTGCCAGCAGCTTAGGGGCCAGGCCGGATGGCTACACCTTC.

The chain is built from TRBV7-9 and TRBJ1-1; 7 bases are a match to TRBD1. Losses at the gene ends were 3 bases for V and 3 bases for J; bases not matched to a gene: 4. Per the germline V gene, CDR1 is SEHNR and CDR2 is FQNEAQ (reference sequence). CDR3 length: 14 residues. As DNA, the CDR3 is TGTGCCAGCAGCTTGCATGACAGGGACACTGAAGCTTTCTTT. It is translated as CASSLHDRDTEAFF.

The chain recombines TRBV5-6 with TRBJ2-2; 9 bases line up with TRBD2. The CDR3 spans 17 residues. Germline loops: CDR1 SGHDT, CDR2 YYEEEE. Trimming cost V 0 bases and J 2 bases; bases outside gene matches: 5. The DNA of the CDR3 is TGTGCCAGCAGCTTGGAGGTTAGCGGGGGTAACACCGGGGAGCTGTTTTTT. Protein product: CASSLEVSGGNTGELFF.

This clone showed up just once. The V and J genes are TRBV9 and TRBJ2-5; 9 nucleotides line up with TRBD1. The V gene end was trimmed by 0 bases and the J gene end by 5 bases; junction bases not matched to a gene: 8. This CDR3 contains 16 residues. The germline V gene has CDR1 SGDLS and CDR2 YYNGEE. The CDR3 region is CASSVAPGTGTETQYF. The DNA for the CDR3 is TGTGCCAGCAGCGTAGCTCCCGGGACAGGGACGGAGACCCAGTACTTC.

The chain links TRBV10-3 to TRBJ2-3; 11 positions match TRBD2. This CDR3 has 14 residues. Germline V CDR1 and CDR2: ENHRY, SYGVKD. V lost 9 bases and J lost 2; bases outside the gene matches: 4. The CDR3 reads CAIASGGLTDTQYF. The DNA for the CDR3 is TGTGCCATTGCTAGCGGGGGGCTCACAGATACGCAGTATTTT.

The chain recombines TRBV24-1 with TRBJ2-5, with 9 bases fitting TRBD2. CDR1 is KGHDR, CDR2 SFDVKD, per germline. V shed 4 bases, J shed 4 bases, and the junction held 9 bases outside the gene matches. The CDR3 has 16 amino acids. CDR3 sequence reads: CATSDPGVAGVETQYF. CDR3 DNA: TGTGCCACCAGTGACCCCGGGGTAGCGGGGGTAGAGACCCAGTACTTC.

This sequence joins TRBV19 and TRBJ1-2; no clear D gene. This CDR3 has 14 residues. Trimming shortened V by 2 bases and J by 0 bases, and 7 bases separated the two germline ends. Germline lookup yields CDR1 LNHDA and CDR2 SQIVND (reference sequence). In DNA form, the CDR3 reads TGTGCCAGTAGTATAATAACAACTAACTATGGCTACACCTTC. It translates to CASSIITTNYGYTF. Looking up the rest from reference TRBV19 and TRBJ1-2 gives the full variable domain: DGGITQSPKYLFRKEGQNVTLSCEQNLNHDAMYWYRQDPGQGLRLIYYSQIVNDFQKGDIAEGYSVSREKKESFPLTVTSAQKNPTAFYLCASSIITTNYGYTFGSGTRLTVV.

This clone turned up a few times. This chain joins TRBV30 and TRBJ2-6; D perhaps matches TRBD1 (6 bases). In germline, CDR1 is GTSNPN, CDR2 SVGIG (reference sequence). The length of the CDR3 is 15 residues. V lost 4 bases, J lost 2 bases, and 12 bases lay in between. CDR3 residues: CAWTSGTPGANVLTF. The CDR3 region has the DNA TGTGCCTGGACCTCAGGGACACCTGGGGCCAACGTCCTGACTTTC.

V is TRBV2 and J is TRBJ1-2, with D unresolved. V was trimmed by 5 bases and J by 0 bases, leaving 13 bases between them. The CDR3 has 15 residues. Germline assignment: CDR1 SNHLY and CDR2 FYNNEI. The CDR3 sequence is CASSTIREPNYGYTF. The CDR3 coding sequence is TGTGCCAGCAGTACAATCCGGGAACCTAACTATGGCTACACCTTC.

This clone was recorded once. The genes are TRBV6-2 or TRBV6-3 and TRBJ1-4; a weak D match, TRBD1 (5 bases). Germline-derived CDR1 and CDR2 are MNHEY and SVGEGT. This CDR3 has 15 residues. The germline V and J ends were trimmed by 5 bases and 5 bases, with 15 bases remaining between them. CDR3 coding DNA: TGTGCCAGCAGTAGGGCGACAGACCGAAATGAAAAACTGTTTTTT. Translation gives CASSRATDRNEKLFF.

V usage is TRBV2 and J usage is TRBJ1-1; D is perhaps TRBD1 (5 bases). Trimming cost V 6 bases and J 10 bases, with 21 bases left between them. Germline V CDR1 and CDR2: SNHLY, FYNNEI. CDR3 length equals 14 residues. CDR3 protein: CASRGGGDVLPAFF. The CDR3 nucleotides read TGTGCCAGCAGGGGGGGAGGGGACGTCCTCCCAGCTTTCTTT.

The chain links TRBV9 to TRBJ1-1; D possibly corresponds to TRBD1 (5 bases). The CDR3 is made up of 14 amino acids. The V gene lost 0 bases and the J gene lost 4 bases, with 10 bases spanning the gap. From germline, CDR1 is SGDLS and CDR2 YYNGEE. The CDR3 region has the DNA TGTGCCAGCAGCGTAGAGGGGTTATTCACTGAAGCTTTCTTT. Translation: CASSVEGLFTEAFF.

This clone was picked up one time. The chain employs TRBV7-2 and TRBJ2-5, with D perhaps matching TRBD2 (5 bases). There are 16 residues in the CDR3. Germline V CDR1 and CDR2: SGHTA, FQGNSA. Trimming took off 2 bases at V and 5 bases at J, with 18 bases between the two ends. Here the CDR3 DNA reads TGTGCCAGCAGCTTAACCGCCGGGAAAGCTGGGGAGACCCAGTACTTC. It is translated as CASSLTAGKAGETQYF.

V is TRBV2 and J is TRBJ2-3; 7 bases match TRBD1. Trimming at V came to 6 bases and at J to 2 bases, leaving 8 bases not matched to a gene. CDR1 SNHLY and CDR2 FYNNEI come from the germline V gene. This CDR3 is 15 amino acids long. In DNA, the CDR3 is TGTGCCAGCAGCAAACAGGGGACCTCCACAGATACGCAGTATTTT. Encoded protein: CASSKQGTSTDTQYF.

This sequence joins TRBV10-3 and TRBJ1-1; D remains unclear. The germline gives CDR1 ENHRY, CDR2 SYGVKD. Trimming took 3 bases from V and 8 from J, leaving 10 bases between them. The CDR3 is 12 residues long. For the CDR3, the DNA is TGTGCCATCAGTGAATTCGGAGTCGAAGCTTTCTTT. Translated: CAISEFGVEAFF.

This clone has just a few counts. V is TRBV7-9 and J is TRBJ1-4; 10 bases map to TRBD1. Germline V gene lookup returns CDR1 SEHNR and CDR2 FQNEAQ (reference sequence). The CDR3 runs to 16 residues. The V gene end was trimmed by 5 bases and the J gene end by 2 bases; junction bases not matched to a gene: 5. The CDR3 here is CASSPRQGATNEKLFF. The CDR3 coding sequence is TGTGCCAGCAGCCCGAGACAGGGGGCTACTAATGAAAAACTGTTTTTT.

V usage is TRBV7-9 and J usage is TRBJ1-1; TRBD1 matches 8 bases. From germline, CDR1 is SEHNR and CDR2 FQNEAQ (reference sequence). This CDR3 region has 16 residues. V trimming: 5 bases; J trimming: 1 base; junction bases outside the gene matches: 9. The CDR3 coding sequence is TGTGCCAGCAGCGTCCTTTCCGGGACAGGGAACACTGAAGCTTTCTTT. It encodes CASSVLSGTGNTEAFF.

The CDR3 nucleotides read TGTGCCAGCTCATACGACACACCAGGCCCGAAAGAGACCCAGTACTTC. It is translated as CASSYDTPGPKETQYF. The V gene is TRBV18, the J gene TRBJ2-5; D ambiguous. The V end was cut by 5 bases, the J end by 3 bases, with 19 bases between. The germline V gene has CDR1 KGHSH and CDR2 LQKENI. The CDR3 covers 16 residues.

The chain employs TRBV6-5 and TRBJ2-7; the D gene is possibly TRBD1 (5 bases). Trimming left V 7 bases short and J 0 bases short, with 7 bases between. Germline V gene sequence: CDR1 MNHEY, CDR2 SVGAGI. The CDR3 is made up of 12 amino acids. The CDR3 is CASTQGSYEQYF. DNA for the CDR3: TGTGCCAGCACGCAGGGCTCCTACGAGCAGTACTTC.

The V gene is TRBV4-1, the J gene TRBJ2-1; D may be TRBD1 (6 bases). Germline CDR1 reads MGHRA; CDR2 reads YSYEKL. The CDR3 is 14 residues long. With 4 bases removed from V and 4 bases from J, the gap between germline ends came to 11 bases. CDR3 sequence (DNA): TGCGCCAGCAGCCGAATCGGACAGTACAATGAGCAGTTCTTC. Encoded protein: CASSRIGQYNEQFF.

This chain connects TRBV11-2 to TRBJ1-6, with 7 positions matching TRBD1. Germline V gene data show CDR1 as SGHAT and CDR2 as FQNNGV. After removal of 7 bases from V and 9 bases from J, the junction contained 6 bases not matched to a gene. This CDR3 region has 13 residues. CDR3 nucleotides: TGTGCCAGCACCGCCACAGGGGTTTCACCCCTCCACTTT. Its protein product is CASTATGVSPLHF. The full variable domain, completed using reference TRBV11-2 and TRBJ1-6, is EAGVAQSPRYKIIEKRQSVAFWCNPISGHATLYWYQQILGQGPKLLIQFQNNGVVDDSQLPKDRFSAERLKGVDSTLKIQPAKLEDSAVYLCASTATGVSPLHFGNGTRLTVT.